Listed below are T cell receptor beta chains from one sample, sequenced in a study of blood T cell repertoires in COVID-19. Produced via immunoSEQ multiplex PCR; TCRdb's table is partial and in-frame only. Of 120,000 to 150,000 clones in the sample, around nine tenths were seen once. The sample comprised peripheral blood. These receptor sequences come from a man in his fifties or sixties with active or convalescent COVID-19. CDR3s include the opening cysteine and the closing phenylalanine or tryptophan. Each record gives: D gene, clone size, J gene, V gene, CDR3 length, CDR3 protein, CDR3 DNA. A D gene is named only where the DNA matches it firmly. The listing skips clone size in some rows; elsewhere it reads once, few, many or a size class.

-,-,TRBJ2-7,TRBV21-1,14,CASSLRTGPYEQYF,TGTGCCAGCAGCCTAAGGACAGGGCCGTACGAGCAGTACTTC
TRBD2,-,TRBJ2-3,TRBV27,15,CASSPLAGGRDTQYF,TGTGCCAGCAGTCCATTAGCGGGAGGGCGCGATACGCAGTATTTT
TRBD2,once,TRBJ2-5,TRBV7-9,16,CASSLGTLAEQETQYF,TGTGCCAGCAGCTTAGGAACACTAGCGGAACAAGAGACCCAGTACTTC
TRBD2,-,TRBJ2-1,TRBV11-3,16,CASSFEIGGRGNEQFF,TGTGCCAGCAGCTTTGAGATCGGCGGGAGAGGCAATGAGCAGTTCTTC
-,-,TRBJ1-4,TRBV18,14,CASSPTGTNEKLFF,TGTGCCAGCTCACCGACCGGGACTAATGAAAAACTGTTTTTT
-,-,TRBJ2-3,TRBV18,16,CASSPPRGVATDTQYF,TGTGCCAGCTCACCACCCCGGGGAGTTGCCACAGATACGCAGTATTTT
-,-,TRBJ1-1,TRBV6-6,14,CASSDQTAKTEAFF,TGTGCCAGCAGTGACCAGACAGCGAAGACTGAAGCTTTCTTT
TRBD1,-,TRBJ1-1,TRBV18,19,CASSLTGRTGGSSSTEAFF,TGTGCCAGCTCACTGACGGGTCGGACAGGGGGCTCGTCGAGCACTGAAGCTTTCTTT
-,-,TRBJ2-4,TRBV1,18,CTSSDSLPGLAGKNIQYF,TGCACCAGCAGCGACTCGTTGCCGGGACTAGCGGGGAAAAACATTCAGTACTTC
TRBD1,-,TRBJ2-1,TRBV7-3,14,CASSPGTGGLEQFF,TGTGCCAGCAGCCCTGGGACAGGGGGCCTTGAGCAGTTCTTC
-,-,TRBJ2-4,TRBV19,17,CASSIDGGGEAKNIQYF,TGTGCCAGTAGTATAGATGGGGGAGGAGAGGCCAAAAACATTCAGTACTTC
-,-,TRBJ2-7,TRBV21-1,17,CASSKVPGQAYSYEQYF,TGTGCCAGCAGCAAAGTCCCCGGACAGGCTTACTCCTACGAGCAGTACTTC
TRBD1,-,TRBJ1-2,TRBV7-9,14,CASTRQGANYGYTF,TGTGCCAGCACAAGACAGGGAGCTAACTATGGCTACACCTTC
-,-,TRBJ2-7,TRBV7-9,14,CASSFRTIPYEQYF,TGTGCCAGCAGCTTCAGGACTATCCCCTACGAGCAGTACTTC
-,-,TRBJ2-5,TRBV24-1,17,CATSDPLAEQIGETQYF,TGTGCCACCAGTGATCCACTAGCCGAACAGATCGGAGAGACCCAGTACTTC
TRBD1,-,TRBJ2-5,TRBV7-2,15,CASSFGDRGSETQYF,TGTGCCAGCAGCTTCGGGGACAGGGGTAGCGAGACCCAGTACTTC
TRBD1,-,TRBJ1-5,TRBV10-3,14,CAISGTGNNQPQHF,TGTGCCATCAGCGGGACAGGGAACAATCAGCCCCAGCATTTT
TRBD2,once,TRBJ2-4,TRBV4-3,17,CASSQGSRTSGKNIQYF,TGCGCCAGCAGCCAAGGCTCGAGGACTAGCGGAAAAAACATTCAGTACTTC
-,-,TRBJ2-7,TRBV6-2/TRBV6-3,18,CASSLLPTLSSAVGEQYF,TGTGCCAGCAGCCTATTGCCCACCCTGTCTAGCGCTGTCGGCGAGCAGTACTTC
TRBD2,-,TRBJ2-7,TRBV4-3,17,CASSPPVTSGRTDEQYF,TGCGCCAGCAGCCCACCTGTAACTAGCGGGAGGACCGACGAGCAGTACTTC
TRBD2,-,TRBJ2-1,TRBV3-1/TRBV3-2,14,CASSTSGRTNEQFF,TGTGCCAGCAGTACTAGCGGGAGGACGAATGAGCAGTTCTTC
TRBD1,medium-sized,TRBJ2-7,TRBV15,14,CATSPDRGPYEQYF,TGTGCCACCAGCCCAGACAGGGGGCCCTACGAGCAGTACTTC